Below, 14 T cell receptor beta chains from the same sample are listed, as sequenced in a study of blood T cell repertoires in COVID-19. The protocol was immunoSEQ multiplex PCR, while the TCRdb copy is restricted to in-frame clones and leaves out a portion. The table lists about 270,000 clones, about 87% of them singletons, with about 3% in the top ten. The sequenced material came from PBMCs or T cells enriched from blood (not recorded which). The receptors were sampled from a woman aged 45 to 65 who had recovered from COVID-19.

V usage is TRBV15 and J usage is TRBJ1-5; unclear D gene. Trimming removed 0 bases at V and 0 bases at J, with 9 bases between. CDR1 LNHNV and CDR2 YYDKDF come from the germline V gene (reference sequence). The CDR3 runs 16 residues. The CDR3 DNA reads TGTGCCACCAGCAGAGAGATAGCTTATAGCAATCAGCCCCAGCATTTT. Residues: CATSREIAYSNQPQHF.

This rearrangement joins TRBV30 to TRBJ2-4, with TRBD1 matching 9 bases. The CDR3 spans 13 residues. The germline gives CDR1 GTSNPN, CDR2 SVGIG (reference sequence). Losses at the gene ends were 1 base for V and 16 bases for J; bases not matched to a gene: 11. The CDR3 nucleotides are TGTGCCTGGAGTGACGGGACAGGGCAGAATAACTACTTC. This sequence encodes CAWSDGTGQNNYF.

J is TRBJ1-1 and V is TRBV11-2; weak D call: TRBD1 (5 bases). The CDR3 runs to 14 residues. Germline-derived CDR1 and CDR2 are SGHAT and FQNNGV. Trimming left V 8 bases short and J 3 bases short, with 16 bases between. Here the CDR3 DNA reads TGTGCCAGCCTAGGACATTACGATCACACTGAAGCTTTCTTT. This codes for CASLGHYDHTEAFF.

The V gene is TRBV6-2 or TRBV6-3, the J gene TRBJ2-1; TRBD2 matches 7 bases. With V trimmed by 3 bases and J by 5 bases, 10 bases remained unmatched. The CDR3 is made up of 16 amino acids. The germline V gene encodes CDR1 MNHEY and CDR2 SVGEGT. The CDR3 protein is CASSYRASGSNNEQFF. The CDR3 DNA reads TGTGCCAGCAGTTATCGGGCTAGCGGCTCAAACAATGAGCAGTTCTTC.

This clone was picked up one time. V is TRBV6-2 or TRBV6-3 and J is TRBJ2-5, with D possibly matching TRBD1 (5 bases). Trimming cost V 2 bases and J 2 bases, with 12 bases left between them. Germline V gives CDR1 MNHEY, CDR2 SVGEGT. This CDR3 region has 15 residues. CDR3 nucleotide sequence: TGTGCCAGCAGTTACGGTGGGGCCACACAAGAGACCCAGTACTTC. As protein: CASSYGGATQETQYF.

This clone occurred once. This sequence joins TRBV7-8 and TRBJ2-7, with D possibly matching TRBD2 (5 bases). Trimming took off 5 bases at V and 2 bases at J, with 13 bases between the two ends. The CDR3 totals 14 residues. CDR1 and CDR2 from the germline V gene are SGHVS and FQNEAQ. The CDR3, as DNA: TGTGCCAGCAGCAACCTCGGGAACACCTACGAGCAGTACTTC. Translation: CASSNLGNTYEQYF. Full variable domain (outside the CDR3, taken from reference TRBV7-8 and TRBJ2-7): GAGVSQSPRYKVAKRGQDVALRCDPISGHVSLFWYQQALGQGPEFLTYFQNEAQLDKSGLPSDRFFAERPEGSVSTLKIQRTQQEDSAVYLCASSNLGNTYEQYFGPGTRLTVT.

This chain connects TRBV7-2 to TRBJ2-3; 7 bases map to TRBD2. V was clipped by 4 bases and J by 0 bases; unmatched bases: 10. Germline lookup yields CDR1 SGHTA and CDR2 FQGNSA. This CDR3 is 17 amino acids long. In DNA form, the CDR3 reads TGTGCCAGCAGCTACCCCCCCGCGGGAGTTAGCACAGATACGCAGTATTTT. This translates into CASSYPPAGVSTDTQYF.

The V gene is TRBV18, the J gene TRBJ2-7; tentative D call: TRBD2 (5 bases). V was shortened by 3 bases and J by 2 bases, with 11 bases between the two germline ends. Per the germline V gene, CDR1 is KGHSH and CDR2 is LQKENI. This CDR3 spans 14 amino acids. CDR3 in amino acids: CASSPEGTAYEQYF. The CDR3 region has the DNA TGTGCCAGCTCACCCGAGGGCACCGCCTACGAGCAGTACTTC.

The V and J genes are TRBV5-4 and TRBJ2-1; weak D call: TRBD2 (7 bases). V lost 1 base to trimming and J lost 0 bases, with 20 bases between them. This CDR3 has 19 residues. Looked up from germline, CDR1 is SGHNT and CDR2 is YYREEE (reference sequence). As DNA, the CDR3 is TGTGCCAGCAGCTTGCCAGAGGGGGGGGCCTTTAGCTCCTACAATGAGCAGTTCTTC. Protein: CASSLPEGGAFSSYNEQFF. The variable domain in full, with the rest retrieved from reference TRBV5-4 and TRBJ2-1, is ETGVTQSPTHLIKTRGQQVTLRCSSQSGHNTVSWYQQALGQGPQFIFQYYREEENGRGNFPPRFSGLQFPNYSSELNVNALELDDSALYLCASSLPEGGAFSSYNEQFFGPGTRLTVL.

The V gene is TRBV7-2, the J gene TRBJ1-2; D is unresolved. The CDR3 consists of 14 residues. V lost 2 bases and J 4 bases, leaving 11 bases between the germline ends. CDR1 is SGHTA and CDR2 is FQGNSA in the germline V gene. The chain's CDR3 is CASSLSGEGYGYTF. CDR3 sequence (DNA): TGTGCCAGCAGCTTATCAGGTGAAGGCTATGGCTACACCTTC.

This chain connects TRBV6-2 or TRBV6-3 to TRBJ1-2, with 7 positions matching TRBD1. V lost 6 bases to trimming and J lost 4 bases; unmatched junction nucleotides: 5. This CDR3 is 13 amino acids long. Germline V gene lookup returns CDR1 MNHEY and CDR2 SVGEGT. CDR3 in amino acids: CASSPTGTYGYTF. Here the CDR3 DNA reads TGTGCCAGCAGCCCGACAGGGACCTATGGCTACACCTTC.

This clone was detected once. V and J are TRBV30 and TRBJ1-1; maybe TRBD1 (5 bases). The CDR3 spans 13 residues. Germline CDR1 is GTSNPN and CDR2 is SVGIG (reference sequence). V was shortened by 2 bases and J by 6 bases, with 13 bases between the two germline ends. Here the CDR3 DNA reads TGTGCCTGGAGTCAGGGTCCGCCGGCTGAAGCTTTCTTT. It specifies CAWSQGPPAEAFF. Looking up the rest from reference TRBV30 and TRBJ1-1 gives the full variable domain: SQTIHQWPATLVQPVGSPLSLECTVEGTSNPNLYWYRQAAGRGLQLLFYSVGIGQISSEVPQNLSASRPQDRQFILSSKKLLLSDSGFYLCAWSQGPPAEAFFGQGTRLTVV.

The chain links TRBV28 to TRBJ1-2; 12 positions agree with TRBD1. This CDR3 spans 15 amino acids. The germline CDR1 and CDR2 sequences are MDHEN and SYDVKM. Trimming at V came to 10 bases and at J to 2 bases, leaving 8 bases not matched to a gene. The CDR3 here is CATEGQGAGNYGYTF. CDR3 in DNA: TGTGCCACAGAGGGACAGGGGGCGGGAAACTATGGCTACACCTTC.

The rearrangement uses TRBV28 and TRBJ2-7; 8 nucleotides agree with TRBD1. The germline gives CDR1 MDHEN, CDR2 SYDVKM. This CDR3 spans 17 amino acids. J lost 0 bases, V lost 7 bases, and 14 bases had no gene match. CDR3 protein: CASTHFRLGQGSYEQYF. CDR3 in DNA: TGTGCCAGCACCCATTTTCGCTTAGGACAGGGCTCCTACGAGCAGTACTTC.